This T cell receptor beta chain is from a study of T-cell reconstitution after alpha-beta-depleted transplantation in children. This clonotype was observed at least ten times. Preparation of the TCRbeta library involved a method that used unique molecular identifiers. TCRdb recomputed calls from the PCR reads with MiXCR, one row per CDR3 protein. In the table there are about 200,000 distinct CDR3 sequences, roughly 15% of which are singletons. This receptor was taken from a human donor who donated a stem cell graft to a child with acute lymphoblastic leukemia. The material sequenced was PBMCs from the stem cell graft donor, taken from the stem cell graft.

The CDR3 coding sequence is TGCGCCAGCAGCTTGGAGATTTCAGGGGGCTACGAGCAGTACTTC. Protein: CASSLEISGGYEQYF. This rearrangement joins TRBV5-1 to TRBJ2-7, with 7 bases aligning to TRBD1. CDR1 SGHRS and CDR2 YFSETQ come from the germline V gene. The junction had 6 bases not matched to a gene; V was cut back by 0 bases and J by 3 bases. The CDR3 sequence is 15 residues long. The full variable domain, completed using reference TRBV5-1 and TRBJ2-7, is KAGVTQTPRYLIKTRGQQVTLSCSPISGHRSVSWYQQTPGQGLQFLFEYFSETQRNKGNFPGRFSGRQFSNSRSEMNVSTLELGDSALYLCASSLEISGGYEQYFGPGTRLTVT.